This T cell receptor beta chain was recorded in a study of identical twins. Study-wide findings and caveats: It was out-of-frame TCR alpha sharing in monozygotic twins that models underestimated. The analysis was cross-sectional rather than longitudinal within donors. Abundant beta clonotypes from cord blood bore fewer insertions; memory repertoires lacked this pattern.

This clonotype was seen a few times. Antigen: not known. TCRdb re-called the 5' RACE reads with MiXCR, one entry per CDR3 protein. The sample includes hundreds of thousands of distinct CDR3 sequences, around 6% of them seen just once. The sample comprised naive T cells sorted from blood. The receptor's source is a man in his late teens or twenties in good health.

CDR3 in DNA: TGCAGTGCTAGAGAACCGGGACTGCAGTTCTTC. Its protein is CSAREPGLQFF. This chain links TRBV20-1 with TRBJ2-1; TRBD2 might be the D (6 bases). CDR1 and CDR2 from the germline V gene are DFQATT and SNEGSKA (reference sequence). The CDR3 has 11 amino acids. Trimming took 0 bases from V and 12 from J, leaving 9 bases between them.